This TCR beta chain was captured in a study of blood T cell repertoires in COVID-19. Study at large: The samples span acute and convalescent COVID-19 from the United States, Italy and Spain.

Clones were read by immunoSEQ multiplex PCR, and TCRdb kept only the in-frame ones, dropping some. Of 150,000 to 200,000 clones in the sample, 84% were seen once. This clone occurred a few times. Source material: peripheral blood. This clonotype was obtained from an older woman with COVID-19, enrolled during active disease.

The CDR3, as DNA: TGTGCCAGCAGCTTAGAAATTCCCGGGGGATCTAACTATGGCTACACCTTC. Translation: CASSLEIPGGSNYGYTF. The chain recombines TRBV7-8 with TRBJ1-2, with D possibly being TRBD1 (5 bases). CDR3 length: 17 residues. Germline V gene lookup returns CDR1 SGHVS and CDR2 FQNEAQ. Trimming cost V 1 base and J 0 bases, with 15 bases left between them.